A single sample is the source of the 2 T cell receptor beta chains below, sequenced in a study of beta chain features in type 1 diabetes. Reverse transcription of all isolated RNA meant that expressed TCRB transcripts were sequenced. This table comes from immunoSEQ multiplex PCR, and its TCRdb copy is limited to in-frame clones, with some not included. The sample lists 970,000 or so clones; 15% to 20% were seen once. Input material: naive CD4+ T cells from blood. The origin of the receptors is a woman younger than 30 in good health.

In its sample, this clone was seen a few times. This chain links TRBV28 with TRBJ2-7; 9 positions match TRBD1. CDR1 and CDR2 from the germline V gene are MDHEN and SYDVKM. The trim removed 6 bases at V and 2 bases at J, leaving 11 bases unmatched. The CDR3 loop spans 16 amino acids. The CDR3 loop is CASSSPGQGRPYEQYF. CDR3 DNA: TGTGCCAGCAGCTCACCGGGACAGGGTCGGCCCTACGAGCAGTACTTC.

The chain recombines TRBV15 with TRBJ2-3, with 10 nucleotides matching TRBD2. CDR3 length: 17 amino acids. In germline, CDR1 is LNHNV, CDR2 YYDKDF (reference sequence). Losses at the gene ends were 0 bases for V and 0 bases for J; bases not matched to a gene: 3. This chain's CDR3 is CATSRDSTSGSTDTQYF. CDR3 nucleotide sequence: TGTGCCACCAGCAGAGACTCGACTAGCGGGAGCACAGATACGCAGTATTTT.